Listed here are 21 T cell receptor beta chains from one sample, sequenced in a study of T cell repertoires in cytomegalovirus infection. TCRdb redid the calling of the reads with MiXCR, one entry per CDR3 protein. The data show 490,000 or so distinct CDR3 sequences, with about 10% seen just once and around 9.6% held by the top ten. The sequenced material came from PBMCs. These receptor sequences come from a human donor in good health (CMV status not recorded). Some clones in this sample may be carry-over from other donors' samples.

This clonotype turned up a few times. The chain carries TRBV7-3 and TRBJ2-7; 9 bases line up with TRBD1. The V and J ends lost 0 bases and 6 bases, in that order; junction bases with no gene match: 6. This CDR3 has 15 residues. Germline CDR1 and CDR2: SGHTA and FQGTGA. In DNA form, the CDR3 reads TGTGCCAGCAGCTTAACTCCGGGACAGGGCTCCGAGCAGTACTTC. Amino acid sequence: CASSLTPGQGSEQYF.

This chain links TRBV18 with TRBJ2-5; TRBD2 agrees at 7 bases. Germline CDR1 KGHSH, CDR2 LQKENI. CDR3 length equals 15 residues. Unmatched junction bases numbered 7, after V lost 4 bases and J lost 2 bases. The CDR3 here is CASSRSSSGQETQYF. The CDR3 coding sequence is TGTGCCAGCTCACGTTCTTCTAGCGGACAAGAGACCCAGTACTTC. Looking up the rest from reference TRBV18 and TRBJ2-5 gives the full variable domain: NAGVMQNPRHLVRRRGQEARLRCSPMKGHSHVYWYRQLPEEGLKFMVYLQKENIIDESGMPKERFSAEFPKEGPSILRIQQVVRGDSAAYFCASSRSSSGQETQYFGPGTRLLVL.

The sample holds many counts of this clonotype. The chain couples TRBV7-9 to TRBJ2-5, with 8 nucleotides matching TRBD1. Germline V lookup: CDR1 SEHNR, CDR2 FQNEAQ (reference sequence). The CDR3 has 13 amino acids. Unmatched junction bases numbered 8, after V lost 7 bases and J lost 7 bases. The CDR3 here is CASNLGQEGTQYF. DNA of the CDR3: TGTGCCAGCAATCTGGGACAGGAGGGGACCCAGTACTTC.

The chain recombines TRBV18 with TRBJ1-2, with D perhaps matching TRBD1 (6 bases). V dropped 3 bases and J dropped 6 bases, with 11 bases sitting between them. Germline V gene data show CDR1 as KGHSH and CDR2 as LQKENI. The CDR3 is made up of 13 amino acids. The CDR3 spells CASSPGTPNGYTF. The CDR3 DNA sequence: TGTGCCAGCTCACCCGGGACACCGAATGGCTACACCTTC.

This clonotype was counted ten times or more. The rearrangement links TRBV7-3 to TRBJ2-7; D perhaps matches TRBD2 (6 bases). Trimming took 2 bases from V and 4 from J, leaving 24 bases between them. The length of the CDR3 is 18 residues. In germline, CDR1 is SGHTA, CDR2 FQGTGA. CDR3 residues: CASSLGGALVGSWYEQYF. For the CDR3, the DNA is TGTGCCAGCAGCTTAGGAGGGGCTCTGGTAGGGAGTTGGTACGAGCAGTACTTC.

This clonotype has more than one count but fewer than ten. The chain employs TRBV18 and TRBJ2-1; 10 bases match TRBD2. CDR1 KGHSH and CDR2 LQKENI come from the germline V gene. J gave up 8 bases and V 2 bases, and 6 bases lay outside the gene matches. The length of the CDR3 is 15 residues. The CDR3 nucleotides are TGTGCCAGCTCACCAAGGAGCGGGAGGGGGTATGAGCAGTTCTTC. Protein sequence: CASSPRSGRGYEQFF.

Ten or more counts support this clonotype. The chain carries TRBV2 and TRBJ2-5; TRBD2 matches 11 bases. Trimming took 5 bases from V and 2 from J; bases not matched to a gene: 7. Germline V gene lookup returns CDR1 SNHLY and CDR2 FYNNEI. The CDR3 contains 16 residues. The CDR3 spells CASSPVTSGGQETQYF. The DNA of the CDR3 is TGTGCCAGCAGTCCAGTCACTAGCGGGGGACAAGAGACCCAGTACTTC.

Concerning this clonotype: Being one base from a much bigger clone, this may be a read error. V gene TRBV5-6 combines with J gene TRBJ2-2, with D possibly being TRBD2 (6 bases). In germline, CDR1 is SGHDT, CDR2 YYEEEE. CDR3 length equals 16 residues. CDR3 residues: CPSSLALRGNTGELFF. The CDR3 DNA follows: TGTCCCAGCAGCTTGGCGTTGCGGGGGAACACCGGGGAGCTGTTTTTT.

This clonotype was seen ten or more times. The chain joins TRBV7-2 to TRBJ1-1; D gene ambiguous. Trimming removed 8 bases from V and 0 bases from J, with 16 bases in between. This CDR3 spans 15 amino acids. CDR1 SGHTA and CDR2 FQGNSA come from the germline V gene. The CDR3 DNA follows: TGTGCCAGCTCCTTAAGGCGGGCCCTGAACACTGAAGCTTTCTTT. Translating it yields CASSLRRALNTEAFF.

The chain has TRBV6-2 or TRBV6-3 and TRBJ1-1; no reliable D call. Per germline, CDR1 MNHEY and CDR2 SVGEGT. Trimming cost V 0 bases and J 1 base, with 18 bases left between them. CDR3 length: 18 amino acids. CDR3 region: CASSYSVVGGSQNTEAFF. CDR3 coding DNA: TGTGCCAGCAGTTACTCTGTGGTTGGAGGGTCCCAGAACACTGAAGCTTTCTTT.

This clonotype was detected ten times or more. The rearrangement uses TRBV25-1 and TRBJ1-6; D is undetermined. CDR1 and CDR2 from the germline V gene are MGHDK and SYGVNS. V gave up 1 base and J gave up 7 bases, with 5 bases separating them. The CDR3 runs to 13 residues. The CDR3 loop reads CASSESRNSPLHF. CDR3 bases: TGTGCCAGCAGTGAATCCCGGAATTCACCCCTCCACTTT.

The genes are TRBV20-1 and TRBJ1-1; no definite D call. The germline V gene encodes CDR1 DFQATT and CDR2 SNEGSKA (reference sequence). The CDR3 length is 11 residues. Deletions cut 3 bases from V and 6 bases from J, with 8 bases between. CDR3 residues: CSARGSSEAFF. CDR3 DNA: TGCAGTGCTAGGGGGTCATCTGAAGCTTTCTTT.

Only a few counts were recorded for this clonotype. This chain connects TRBV5-4 to TRBJ2-2; 13 bases fit TRBD2. Germline V CDR1 and CDR2: SGHNT, YYREEE (reference sequence). The CDR3 is made up of 18 amino acids. J lost 4 bases, V lost 3 bases, and 9 bases had no gene match. This CDR3 reads CASSSGLAGTAGTGELFF. The CDR3 DNA reads as TGTGCCAGCAGCTCGGGACTAGCGGGAACCGCGGGCACCGGGGAGCTGTTTTTT.

Only a few counts were recorded for this clonotype. V gene TRBV18 combines with J gene TRBJ1-1, with unresolved D. Germline-derived CDR1 and CDR2 are KGHSH and LQKENI. This CDR3 has 15 amino acids. Trimming removed 1 base at V and 4 bases at J, with 13 bases between. CDR3 sequence: CASSPRRSDLTEAFF. The CDR3 nucleotides read TGTGCCAGCTCACCACGGAGGTCCGACCTCACTGAAGCTTTCTTT.

This chain joins TRBV20-1 and TRBJ1-2, with 11 bases matching TRBD1. The CDR3 has 15 amino acids. Trimming cost V 6 bases and J 5 bases; bases outside gene matches: 11. The germline V gene has CDR1 DFQATT and CDR2 SNEGSKA (reference sequence). The CDR3 sequence: CSASDLGTGGYGYTF. Written as DNA, the CDR3 is TGCAGTGCATCGGATCTCGGGACAGGGGGATATGGCTACACCTTC.

This clonotype was detected many times. The chain is built from TRBV5-6 and TRBJ1-4, with 7 bases aligning to TRBD1. Per germline, CDR1 SGHDT and CDR2 YYEEEE. The CDR3 has 16 amino acids. Trimming cost V 3 bases and J 0 bases; bases outside gene matches: 5. CDR3 DNA sequence: TGTGCCAGCAGCTACAGGGGTTTAGCAACTAATGAAAAACTGTTTTTT. Translating it yields CASSYRGLATNEKLFF. The complete variable domain, with remaining parts taken from reference TRBV5-6 and TRBJ1-4, reads DAGVTQSPTHLIKTRGQQVTLRCSPKSGHDTVSWYQQALGQGPQFIFQYYEEEERQRGNFPDRFSGHQFPNYSSELNVNALLLGDSALYLCASSYRGLATNEKLFFGSGTQLSVL.

This clonotype was picked up a small number of times. This sequence joins TRBV11-1 and TRBJ2-1, with 7 bases that match TRBD1. V dropped 6 bases and J dropped 2; count of bases not matched to a gene: 7. Germline CDR1 and CDR2: SGHAT and FQDESV (reference sequence). The CDR3 sequence is 15 residues long. The CDR3 DNA follows: TGTGCCAGCAGACCCGGGACAGCGCCCTACAATGAGCAGTTCTTC. It codes for CASRPGTAPYNEQFF.

V gene TRBV20-1 combines with J gene TRBJ2-3; 7 bases line up with TRBD2. The CDR3 sequence is 14 residues long. CDR1 DFQATT and CDR2 SNEGSKA come from the germline V gene (reference sequence). V shed 2 bases and J 3 bases; nucleotides not matched to a gene: 5. The CDR3 spells CSARRGSRTDTQYF. The CDR3 DNA reads TGCAGTGCTAGACGCGGGAGTAGGACAGATACGCAGTATTTT.

On this clonotype: A read error is possible here, since a much larger clone lies one base away. The rearrangement joins TRBV19 to TRBJ1-5, with a weak D call TRBD1 (6 bases). This CDR3 comprises 13 residues. The germline V and J ends were trimmed by 9 bases and 6 bases, with 15 bases remaining between them. The V gene's germline CDR1 is LNHDA and CDR2 SQIVND (reference sequence). The CDR3 DNA follows: TGTGCCAGCTCCGGGACGGACAGTCAGCCCCAGCATTTT. This codes for CASSGTDSQPQHF.

In its sample, this clonotype was seen many times. V and J are TRBV20-1 and TRBJ2-7; the match to TRBD2 covers 10 bases. The CDR3 length is 15 residues. After removal of 0 bases from V and 3 bases from J, the junction contained 5 bases not matched to a gene. Germline lookup yields CDR1 DFQATT and CDR2 SNEGSKA (reference sequence). CDR3 loop: CSARDASGGLYEQYF. CDR3 DNA: TGCAGTGCTAGAGACGCTAGCGGGGGACTCTACGAGCAGTACTTC.

This clonotype showed up many times. The chain links TRBV11-2 to TRBJ1-4; no firm D call. This CDR3 spans 16 amino acids. Germline CDR1 is SGHAT and CDR2 is FQNNGV. V dropped 1 base and J dropped 0 bases, with 9 bases sitting between them. The CDR3 nucleotides read TGTGCCAGCAGCTTAGCGGCGACCTCAACTAATGAAAAACTGTTTTTT. Translating gives CASSLAATSTNEKLFF.